This T cell receptor beta chain is drawn from a study of regulatory T cells in long-lasting Graves disease (dated by TCRdb to 2020 to 2023). In the study overall: In the newly diagnosed Graves' disease group, patients had been taking antithyroid drugs for less than 3 months. This study used TCR sequencing and RNA sequencing of peripheral blood to compare persistent Graves' disease patients against newly diagnosed Graves' disease patients. The study took place in China and was registered as a clinical trial. A total of about 33 samples underwent TCR sequencing, from roughly 13 patients with persistent Graves' disease and approximately 20 patients with newly diagnosed Graves' disease. Beyond this particular receptor, the publication reports: Persistent disease showed preferential use of TRBV28, TRBJ1-2 and TRBJ2-5, whereas newly diagnosed disease favored TRBV20-1 and TRBJ2-1. Persistent patients shared more public clonotypes among themselves (around 2,500) than newly diagnosed patients did (approximately 870). Peripheral blood alone was examined, since thyroid tissue, which constituted the primary lesion, could not be accessed. Only the TCR beta chain was sequenced and analyzed. The authors noted that the small sample size was a limitation that may lower accuracy. Lower TCR Shannon entropy and fewer highly expanded clones were observed in persistent Graves' disease patients than in newly diagnosed patients, which suggested clonal expansion.

Receptor amplification or capture employed multiplex PCR. Sequencing was performed on an Illumina HiSeq 4000. To build TCR beta libraries, CDR3 regions were amplified by Arm-PCR using iRepertoire HTBI primers. Before sequencing, the PCR products underwent gel purification. The published analysis was carried out like this. A total of some 65 TRBV and 14 TRBJ segments were identified across samples and were used for gene usage analysis of CDR3 amino acid clonotypes. COPE and FqMerger were used to merge the filtered high-quality paired reads into contigs. Contigs were aligned with BLAST to IMGT TRBV, TRBD and TRBJ reference genes, and CDR3 was defined per IMGT. Any clonotype with a frequency above 0.1% was classified as a highly expanded clone. Shannon entropy was used to measure repertoire diversity, and the Gini coefficient was used to measure V-J evenness. A clonotype found in more than one individual was treated as public. TCRdb redid the processing of the public reads, applying fastp at Q25 and MiXCR, and retained in-frame beta chains. A single entry per CDR3 protein holds the most common genes and DNA from its merged rows. The V and J calls were not made by the authors but by TCRdb's processing. This sample is represented by 400,000 to 500,000 distinct CDR3 sequences; around 15% of them were singletons. The ten largest account for approximately 15% of the sample.

The meaning of the sample's time point label: newly diagnosed GD, antithyroid drugs for less than 3 months. For both TCR sequencing and RNA sequencing, RNA was extracted from PBMCs in TRIzol. Graves' disease was diagnosed according to American Thyroid Association guidelines. Recruitment of patients was carried out at an endocrinology department in Xi'an, China. Each patient gave about 9.1 milliliters of peripheral blood, collected in an EDTA anticoagulant tube. Ficoll Paque Plus density gradient separation was used to isolate PBMCs, and no additional T cell sorting was done. An Agilent 2100 Bioanalyzer and agarose gel were used to check RNA quality, while a NanoDrop 2000 measured RNA concentration. In this sample, this clonotype turned up a few times. Its antigen is still unknown. One junction end disagrees with the germline gene, perhaps due to a read error. CDR3 length: 15 amino acids, cysteine to phenylalanine. Only the CDR3 DNA is retained, 45 bases long and in frame from the first base. CDR1 MNHEY and CDR2 SVGEGT are derived from the germline V gene.

These data were likewise used in another study, on T cells in Graves' hyperthyroidism and ophthalmopathy. The second source states: Stable Graves' hyperthyroidism was defined as no progression to ophthalmopathy during 18 months of follow-up. Hyperthyroidism patients were newly diagnosed, had a disease duration of under 2 months, and were aged 18 to 65 years. Any patient with an uncontrolled infection, another autoimmune disease, pregnancy or lactation was excluded. Diagnoses relied on clinical symptoms, serum thyroxine and TRAb, thyroid ultrasound and orbital computed tomography. A first-round RT-PCR of the TCR CDR3 used the HTBI primer set with the Qiagen OneStep RT-PCR kit. Most expanded thyroid clonotypes (frequency above 0.001) were also detected in blood, a finding suggesting that blood repertoires may reflect thyroid immune responses. A 13 V-J signature model separated ophthalmopathy from stable hyperthyroidism, with around 90% sensitivity and 81% to 83% specificity in cross-validation and 80%/75% in testing. In validation, progression to ophthalmopathy was predicted by the model with around 70% sensitivity and 72% to 80% specificity, a median of about 6.4 months before onset. A discovery cohort of about 100 patients, roughly 40 with Graves' ophthalmopathy and fewer than 65 with stable Graves' hyperthyroidism, was used to find distinguishing TCR V-J signatures. Prospective prediction of ophthalmopathy was tested in an independent validation cohort of 18 to 20 hyperthyroidism patients and 15 to 17 patients who later progressed to ophthalmopathy. The approximately 100 discovery patients were randomly divided into training and test sets at a 7:3 ratio. The study also compared thyroid tissue and blood T-cell repertoires from several Graves' hyperthyroidism patients. After sampling, hyperthyroidism patients received methimazole starting at 30 mg daily, and ophthalmopathy patients received high-dose intravenous methylprednisolone. Libraries were constructed in a second round of multiplex PCR, after which size selection and purification were carried out. The libraries were sequenced on an Illumina HiSeq2000 using paired-end 100 bp reads. SOAPnuke was used to process the raw data, removing reads that contained adapters or uncalled bases, had a mean Phred below 15, or lacked an exact match to the constant primer or identifier. COPE v1.2.5 was used to merge high-quality paired reads, and clonotypes were defined as unique nucleotide sequences. Clonotypes were aligned to IMGT TRBV, TRBD and TRBJ reference segments using MiTCR v1.1. The analysis was restricted to V-J combinations with a frequency above 0.0001, which together covered 99% to 99.2% of the repertoires. The TCS score was defined as the ratio of F50 (clonal expansion) to E x V (chaos), calculated using BLOSUM62-based TCRdist between CDR3 peptides within each V-J. Welch's t-statistics and random forest reduced roughly 530 V-J features to 13, which were used in a naive Bayes classifier (R e1071). Sample size was not statistically predetermined, and blinding of investigators to group allocation was not performed. TCR Vbeta CDR3 sequencing of around 130 peripheral blood samples (roughly 43 ophthalmopathy, some 75 hyperthyroidism and 17 progressor patients) is reported in the paper.

This clonotype was sampled from a woman aged 50 to 60 with Graves disease. Donor details come from another sample of the same person, matched by shared clones. The sample in question was peripheral blood mononuclear cells (PBMCs), obtained at new diagnosis, from a patient treated with antithyroid drugs. Recombination connected TRBV6-2 or TRBV6-3 to TRBJ2-1; 10 bases in between match TRBD2. The base sequence is TGTACCAGCAGAACACTAGCGGGGACCTACAATGAGCAGTTCTTC. The resulting protein is CTSRTLAGTYNEQFF.